The source of this TCR beta chain is a study of T cell clonotyping in hematopoietic cell transplantation. The CDR3 covers 12 residues. CDR1 and CDR2 (germline): GTSNPN, SVGIG (reference sequence). V was clipped by 2 bases and J by 7 bases; unmatched bases: 1. The protocol was immunoSEQ multiplex PCR, while the TCRdb copy is restricted to in-frame clones and leaves out a portion. The sample includes about 2,000 clones, 79% seen only once; the top ten take roughly a quarter. This clone has only a few counts. The sequence was obtained from a male patient aged 50 or older who had an allogeneic stem cell transplant from an unrelated donor, so the T cells may come from the graft donor. Some clones in this sample may be carry-over from other donors' samples. The V call is TRBV30, the J call TRBJ1-3; 8 bases agree with TRBD1. The specimen comprised peripheral blood mononuclear cells, sampled 30 days after allogeneic stem cell transplant. The DNA of the CDR3 is TGTGCCTGGAGTACAGGGGGGAACACCATATATTTT. Protein sequence: CAWSTGGNTIYF.